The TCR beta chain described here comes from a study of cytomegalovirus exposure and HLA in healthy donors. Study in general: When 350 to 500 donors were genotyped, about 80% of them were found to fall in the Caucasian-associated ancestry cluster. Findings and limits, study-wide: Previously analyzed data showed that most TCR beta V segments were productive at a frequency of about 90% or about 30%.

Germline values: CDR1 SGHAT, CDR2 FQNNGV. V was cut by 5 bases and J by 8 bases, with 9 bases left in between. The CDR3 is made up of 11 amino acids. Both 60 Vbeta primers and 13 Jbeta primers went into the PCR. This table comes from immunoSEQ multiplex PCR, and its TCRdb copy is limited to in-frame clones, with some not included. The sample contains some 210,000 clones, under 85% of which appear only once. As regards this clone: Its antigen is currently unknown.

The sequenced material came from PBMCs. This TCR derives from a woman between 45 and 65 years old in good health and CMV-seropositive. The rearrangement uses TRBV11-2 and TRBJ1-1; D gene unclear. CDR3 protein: CASSPLLEAFF. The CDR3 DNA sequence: TGTGCCAGCAGCCCCCTTCTGGAAGCTTTCTTT.